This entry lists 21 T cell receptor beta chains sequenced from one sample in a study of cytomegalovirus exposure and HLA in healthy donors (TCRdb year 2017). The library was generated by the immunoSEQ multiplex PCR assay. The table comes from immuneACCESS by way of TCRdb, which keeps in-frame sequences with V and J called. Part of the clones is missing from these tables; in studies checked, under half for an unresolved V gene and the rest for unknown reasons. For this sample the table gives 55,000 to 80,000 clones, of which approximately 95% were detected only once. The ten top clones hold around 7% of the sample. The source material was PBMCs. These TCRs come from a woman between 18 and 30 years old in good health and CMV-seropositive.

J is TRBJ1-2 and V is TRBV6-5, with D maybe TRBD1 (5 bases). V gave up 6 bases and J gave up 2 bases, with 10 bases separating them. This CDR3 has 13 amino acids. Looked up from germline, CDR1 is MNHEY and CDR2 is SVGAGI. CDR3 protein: CASSRDSNYGYTF. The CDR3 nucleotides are TGTGCCAGCAGCAGGGACTCAAACTATGGCTACACCTTC.

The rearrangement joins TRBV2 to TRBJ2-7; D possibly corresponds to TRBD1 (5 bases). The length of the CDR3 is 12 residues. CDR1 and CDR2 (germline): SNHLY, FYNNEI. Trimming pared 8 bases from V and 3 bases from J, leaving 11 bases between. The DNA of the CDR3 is TGTGCCAGCTTAGGGGCAAGCTACGAGCAGTACTTC. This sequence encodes CASLGASYEQYF.

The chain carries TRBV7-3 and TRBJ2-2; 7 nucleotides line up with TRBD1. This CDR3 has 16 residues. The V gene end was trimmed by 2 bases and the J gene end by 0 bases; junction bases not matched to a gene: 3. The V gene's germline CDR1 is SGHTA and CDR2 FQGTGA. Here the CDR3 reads CASSLSGTANTGELFF. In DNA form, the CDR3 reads TGTGCCAGCAGCTTATCCGGGACAGCGAACACCGGGGAGCTGTTTTTT.

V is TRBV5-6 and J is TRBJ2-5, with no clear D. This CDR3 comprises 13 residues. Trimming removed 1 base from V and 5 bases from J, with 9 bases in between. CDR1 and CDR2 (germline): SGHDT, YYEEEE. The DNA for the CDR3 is TGTGCCAGCAGCTTGCTGTATCGGGAGACCCAGTACTTC. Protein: CASSLLYRETQYF.

CDR3 protein: CAIRPTGGGYNEAFF. The CDR3 nucleotides are TGTGCCATCAGACCTACAGGGGGCGGATATAATGAAGCTTTCTTT. The chain links TRBV10-3 to TRBJ1-1, with 9 positions matching TRBD1. Germline trimming cut 6 bases from V and 7 bases from J; bases unmatched to any gene: 12. Germline V gives CDR1 ENHRY, CDR2 SYGVKD. The CDR3 runs to 15 residues.

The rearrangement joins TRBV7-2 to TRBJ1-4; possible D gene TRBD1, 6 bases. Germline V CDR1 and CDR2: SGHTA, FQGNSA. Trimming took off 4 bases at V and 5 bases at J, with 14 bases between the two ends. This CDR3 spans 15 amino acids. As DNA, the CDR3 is TGTGCCAGCAGCTACACAGGGATAGCAAATGAAAAACTGTTTTTT. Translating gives CASSYTGIANEKLFF.

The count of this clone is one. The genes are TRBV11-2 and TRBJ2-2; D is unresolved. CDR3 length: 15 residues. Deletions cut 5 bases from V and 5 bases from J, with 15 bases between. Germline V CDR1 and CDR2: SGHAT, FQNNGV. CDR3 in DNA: TGTGCCAGCAGCATCGCGGCCAGTAGGACCGGGGAGCTGTTTTTT. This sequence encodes CASSIAASRTGELFF. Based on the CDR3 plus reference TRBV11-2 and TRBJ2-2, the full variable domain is EAGVAQSPRYKIIEKRQSVAFWCNPISGHATLYWYQQILGQGPKLLIQFQNNGVVDDSQLPKDRFSAERLKGVDSTLKIQPAKLEDSAVYLCASSIAASRTGELFFGEGSRLTVL.

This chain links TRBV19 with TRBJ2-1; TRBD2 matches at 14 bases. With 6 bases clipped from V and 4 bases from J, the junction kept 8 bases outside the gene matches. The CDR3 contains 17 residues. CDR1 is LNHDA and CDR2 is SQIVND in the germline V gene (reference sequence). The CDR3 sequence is CASRGTSGRNGYNEQFF. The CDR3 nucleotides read TGTGCCAGTAGGGGGACTAGCGGGAGAAACGGGTACAATGAGCAGTTCTTC. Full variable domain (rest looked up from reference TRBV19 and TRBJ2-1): DGGITQSPKYLFRKEGQNVTLSCEQNLNHDAMYWYRQDPGQGLRLIYYSQIVNDFQKGDIAEGYSVSREKKESFPLTVTSAQKNPTAFYLCASRGTSGRNGYNEQFFGPGTRLTVL.

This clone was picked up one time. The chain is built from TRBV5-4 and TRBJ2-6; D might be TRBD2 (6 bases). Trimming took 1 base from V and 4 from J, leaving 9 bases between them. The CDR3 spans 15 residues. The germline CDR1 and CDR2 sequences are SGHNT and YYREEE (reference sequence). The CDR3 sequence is CASSLIAGGANVLTF. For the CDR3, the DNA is TGTGCCAGCAGCTTGATCGCGGGAGGGGCCAACGTCCTGACTTTC.

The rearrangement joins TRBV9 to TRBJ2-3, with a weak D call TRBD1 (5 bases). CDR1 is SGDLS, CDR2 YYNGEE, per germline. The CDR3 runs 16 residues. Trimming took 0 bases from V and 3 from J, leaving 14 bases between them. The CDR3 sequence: CASSVGIGQGTDTQYF. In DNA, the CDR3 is TGTGCCAGCAGCGTAGGGATTGGGCAGGGAACAGATACGCAGTATTTT.

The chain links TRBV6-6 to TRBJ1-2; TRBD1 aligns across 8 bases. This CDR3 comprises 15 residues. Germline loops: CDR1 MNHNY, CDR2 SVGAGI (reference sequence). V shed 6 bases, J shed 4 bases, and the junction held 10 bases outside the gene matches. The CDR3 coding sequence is TGTGCCAGCAGAAACGCTTCGACAGGGGTCTATGGCTACACCTTC. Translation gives CASRNASTGVYGYTF.

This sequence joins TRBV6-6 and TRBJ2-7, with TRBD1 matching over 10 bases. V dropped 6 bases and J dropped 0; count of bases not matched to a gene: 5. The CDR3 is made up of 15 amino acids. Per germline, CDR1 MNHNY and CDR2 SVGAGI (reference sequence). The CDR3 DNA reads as TGTGCCAGCAGAGGCGGACAGGGGGGCTCCTACGAGCAGTACTTC. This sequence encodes CASRGGQGGSYEQYF.

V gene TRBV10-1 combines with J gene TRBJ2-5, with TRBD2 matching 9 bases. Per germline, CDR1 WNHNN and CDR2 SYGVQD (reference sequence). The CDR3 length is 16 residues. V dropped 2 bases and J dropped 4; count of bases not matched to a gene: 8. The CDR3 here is CASSEASGMGTETQYF. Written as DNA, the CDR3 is TGCGCCAGCAGTGAGGCTAGCGGGATGGGGACAGAGACCCAGTACTTC.

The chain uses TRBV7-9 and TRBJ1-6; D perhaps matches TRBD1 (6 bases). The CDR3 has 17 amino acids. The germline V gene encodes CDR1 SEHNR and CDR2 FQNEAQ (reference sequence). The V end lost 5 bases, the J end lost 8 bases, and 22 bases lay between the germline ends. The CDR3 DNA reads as TGTGCCAGCAGCCCGCCCTCGGGCAGGGGAATATATTCACCCCTCCACTTT. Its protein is CASSPPSGRGIYSPLHF.

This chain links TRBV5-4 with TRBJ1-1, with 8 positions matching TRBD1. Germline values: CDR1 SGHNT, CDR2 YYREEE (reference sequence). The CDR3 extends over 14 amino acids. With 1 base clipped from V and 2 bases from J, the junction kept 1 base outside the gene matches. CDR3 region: CASSLQGANTEAFF. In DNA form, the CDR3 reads TGTGCCAGCAGCTTGCAGGGGGCAAACACTGAAGCTTTCTTT.

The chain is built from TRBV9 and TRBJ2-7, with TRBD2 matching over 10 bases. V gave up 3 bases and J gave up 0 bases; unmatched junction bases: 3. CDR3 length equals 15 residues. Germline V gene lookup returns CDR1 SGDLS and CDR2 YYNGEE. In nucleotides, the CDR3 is TGTGCCAGCAGCGCAGCGGGGGGGACCTCCTACGAGCAGTACTTC. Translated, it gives CASSAAGGTSYEQYF.

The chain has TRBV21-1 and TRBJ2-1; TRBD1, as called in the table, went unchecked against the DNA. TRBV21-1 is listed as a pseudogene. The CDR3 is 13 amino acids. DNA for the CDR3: TGTGCCAGGGAGAGGGGGCCCTACAATGAGCAGTTCTTC. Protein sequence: CARERGPYNEQFF.

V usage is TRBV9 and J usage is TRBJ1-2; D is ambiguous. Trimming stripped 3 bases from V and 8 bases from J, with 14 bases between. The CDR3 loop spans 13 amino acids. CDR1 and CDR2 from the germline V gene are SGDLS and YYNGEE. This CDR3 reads CASSAGVLGGYTF. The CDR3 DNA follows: TGTGCCAGCAGCGCGGGAGTTTTGGGGGGCTACACCTTC.

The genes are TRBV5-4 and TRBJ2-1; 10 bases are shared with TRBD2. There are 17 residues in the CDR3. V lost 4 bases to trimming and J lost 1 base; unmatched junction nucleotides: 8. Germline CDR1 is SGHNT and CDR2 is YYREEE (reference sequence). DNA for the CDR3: TGTGCCAGCAGCCGCTCAGCGGGGGGGAGATCCTACAATGAGCAGTTCTTC. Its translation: CASSRSAGGRSYNEQFF.

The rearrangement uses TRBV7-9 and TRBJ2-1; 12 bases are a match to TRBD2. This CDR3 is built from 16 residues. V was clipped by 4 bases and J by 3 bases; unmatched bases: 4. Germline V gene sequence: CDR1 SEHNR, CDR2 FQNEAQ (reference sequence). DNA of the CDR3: TGTGCCAGCAGCTCCGGACTAGCGGGGCTCTACAATGAGCAGTTCTTC. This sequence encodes CASSSGLAGLYNEQFF.

CDR3 sequence: CASSWDRGNEKLFF. The CDR3 bases are TGTGCCAGCAGTTGGGACAGAGGGAATGAAAAACTGTTTTTT. The chain combines TRBV6-5 with TRBJ1-4; 7 bases are a match to TRBD1. The CDR3 extends over 14 amino acids. Germline trimming cut 4 bases from V and 5 bases from J; bases unmatched to any gene: 4. Per the germline V gene, CDR1 is MNHEY and CDR2 is SVGAGI.